The 10 T cell receptor beta chains given below trace back to one sample, sequenced in a study of blood T cell repertoires in COVID-19. The protocol was immunoSEQ multiplex PCR, while the TCRdb copy is restricted to in-frame clones and leaves out a portion. In the table there are roughly 150,000 clones, about 88% of which are singletons. The sequenced sample was peripheral blood. The receptors originated from a woman aged 70-85 years with acute or convalescent COVID-19.

The chain uses TRBV6-5 and TRBJ1-5, with 8 bases that match TRBD1. The trim removed 6 bases at V and 4 bases at J, leaving 8 bases unmatched. This CDR3 region has 15 residues. CDR1 is MNHEY, CDR2 SVGAGI, per germline. The CDR3 region is CASRIAGGRNQPQHF. CDR3 nucleotide sequence: TGTGCCAGCAGGATCGCAGGGGGCAGGAATCAGCCCCAGCATTTT.

In its sample, this clone was seen once. V gene TRBV27 combines with J gene TRBJ2-7; TRBD2 might be the D (6 bases). Between the trimmed V and J ends, which lost 4 bases and 2 bases, there was a span of 21 bases. The CDR3 runs 17 residues. In germline, CDR1 is MNHEY, CDR2 SMNVEV (reference sequence). This CDR3 reads CASSSRLFRREAYEQYF. DNA of the CDR3: TGTGCCAGCAGTTCCCGGCTCTTTCGGAGGGAGGCCTACGAGCAGTACTTC.

V gene TRBV30 combines with J gene TRBJ2-7; a weak D match, TRBD1 (6 bases). Germline-derived CDR1 and CDR2 are GTSNPN and SVGIG (reference sequence). CDR3 length equals 12 residues. Trimming stripped 5 bases from V and 1 base from J, with 9 bases between. The CDR3 sequence is CAWGRGSYEQYF. In DNA, the CDR3 is TGTGCCTGGGGCAGGGGTTCCTACGAGCAGTACTTC.

The gene calls are TRBV7-2 and TRBJ2-2; 9 positions match TRBD2. Germline V gene lookup returns CDR1 SGHTA and CDR2 FQGNSA. There are 17 residues in the CDR3. Losses at the gene ends were 1 base for V and 1 base for J; bases not matched to a gene: 4. The CDR3 is CASSLDLLAGNTGELFF. The CDR3 bases are TGTGCCAGCAGCTTAGACCTACTAGCGGGGAACACCGGGGAGCTGTTTTTT.

J is TRBJ1-6 and V is TRBV2, with no clear D. Germline CDR1 and CDR2: SNHLY and FYNNEI. Deletions cut 10 bases from V and 6 bases from J, with 16 bases between. This CDR3 has 14 residues. In DNA form, the CDR3 reads TGTGCCACCCAACGGGTTCTAGGTAATTCACCCCTCCACTTT. Its translation: CATQRVLGNSPLHF. The full variable domain, rest sourced from reference TRBV2 and TRBJ1-6, is EPEVTQTPSHQVTQMGQEVILRCVPISNHLYFYWYRQILGQKVEFLVSFYNNEISEKSEIFDDQFSVERPDGSNFTLKIRSTKLEDSAMYFCATQRVLGNSPLHFGNGTRLTVT.

This clone was detected a few times. The chain employs TRBV4-1 and TRBJ1-2; no definite D call. The CDR3 consists of 15 residues. V was trimmed by 0 bases and J by 4 bases, leaving 12 bases between them. CDR1 MGHRA and CDR2 YSYEKL come from the germline V gene. The CDR3 here is CASSQDDRVSYGYTF. As DNA, the CDR3 is TGCGCCAGCAGCCAAGACGATCGGGTTTCCTATGGCTACACCTTC.

The rearrangement uses TRBV28 and TRBJ1-1; D gene uncertain. Germline V gene sequence: CDR1 MDHEN, CDR2 SYDVKM. The V gene lost 5 bases and the J gene lost 2 bases, with 6 bases spanning the gap. CDR3 size: 12 residues. Here the CDR3 reads CASSILNTEAFF. The DNA for the CDR3 is TGTGCCAGCAGTATACTCAACACTGAAGCTTTCTTT. Supplemented by reference TRBV28 and TRBJ1-1, the full variable domain reads DVKVTQSSRYLVKRTGEKVFLECVQDMDHENMFWYRQDPGLGLRLIYFSYDVKMKEKGDIPEGYSVSREKKERFSLILESASTNQTSMYLCASSILNTEAFFGQGTRLTVV.

The chain combines TRBV4-1 with TRBJ2-6; 9 bases fit TRBD1. This CDR3 comprises 18 residues. Germline CDR1 is MGHRA and CDR2 is YSYEKL. Trimming at V came to 1 base and at J to 3 bases, leaving 7 bases not matched to a gene. The CDR3 loop is CASSQGTGGLGGANVLTF. CDR3 DNA sequence: TGCGCCAGCAGCCAAGGTACAGGGGGCCTAGGTGGGGCCAACGTCCTGACTTTC.

The chain carries TRBV6-5 and TRBJ1-1; D uncertain. V was clipped by 6 bases and J by 1 base, with 9 bases between them. The CDR3 loop spans 13 amino acids. In germline, CDR1 is MNHEY, CDR2 SVGAGI. CDR3: CASRRVRNTEAFF. The CDR3 region has the DNA TGTGCCAGCAGGAGGGTAAGGAACACTGAAGCTTTCTTT.

The rearrangement joins TRBV9 to TRBJ2-7; 7 nucleotides line up with TRBD2. There are 15 residues in the CDR3. Germline V CDR1 and CDR2: SGDLS, YYNGEE. V was clipped by 3 bases and J by 4 bases; unmatched bases: 10. In nucleotides, the CDR3 is TGTGCCAGCAGCGCTCCAGACCCGGGGGGATACGAGCAGTACTTC. This sequence encodes CASSAPDPGGYEQYF.